One sample yielded the 21 T cell receptor beta chains listed below, sequenced in a study of cytomegalovirus exposure and HLA in healthy donors. Sequencing was performed with immunoSEQ multiplex PCR; in TCRdb, only in-frame clones are kept and a portion is missing. The sample has about 120,000 clones, approximately 86% seen once. Sequenced input: PBMCs. Receptors originate from a man aged 18 to 29 in good health and CMV-seropositive.

The chain uses TRBV4-3 and TRBJ2-1; D gene ambiguous. This CDR3 region has 15 residues. The germline V and J ends were trimmed by 1 base and 0 bases, with 7 bases remaining between them. Looked up from germline, CDR1 is LGHNA and CDR2 is YSLEER. CDR3 protein: CASSQVASSYNEQFF. The CDR3 nucleotides are TGCGCCAGCAGCCAAGTCGCGAGCTCCTACAATGAGCAGTTCTTC.

This chain joins TRBV1 and TRBJ1-2; the DNA was not compared with TRBD1, the D call given in the table. TRBV1 constitutes a pseudogene. CDR3 length equals 15 residues. The CDR3 loop is CTSSLDPDRPYGYTF. DNA for the CDR3: TGCACCAGCAGCCTCGATCCGGACAGACCATATGGCTACACCTTC.

The V call is TRBV28, the J call TRBJ1-2, with 8 nucleotides matching TRBD1. V was clipped by 6 bases and J by 4 bases; unmatched bases: 7. The CDR3 consists of 14 residues. Per the germline V gene, CDR1 is MDHEN and CDR2 is SYDVKM. The CDR3 sequence is CASSPGQGGYGYTF. CDR3 nucleotides: TGTGCCAGCAGCCCTGGACAGGGCGGCTATGGCTACACCTTC.

The chain links TRBV28 to TRBJ2-7; the D gene is possibly TRBD2 (5 bases). The CDR3 has 14 amino acids. V was shortened by 6 bases and J by 2 bases, with 14 bases between the two germline ends. Germline V gene lookup returns CDR1 MDHEN and CDR2 SYDVKM. In DNA form, the CDR3 reads TGTGCCAGCAGAACTCAAACCGGGGCCTACGAGCAGTACTTC. Its translation is CASRTQTGAYEQYF.

This rearrangement joins TRBV5-1 to TRBJ2-3; 9 bases fit TRBD1. The CDR3 has 15 amino acids. CDR1 and CDR2 from the germline V gene are SGHRS and YFSETQ. The V gene end was trimmed by 4 bases and the J gene end by 4 bases; junction bases not matched to a gene: 7. The CDR3 here is CASSGPGQGADTQYF. CDR3 bases: TGCGCCAGCAGCGGGCCGGGACAGGGTGCAGATACGCAGTATTTT.

The J gene is TRBJ2-5, the V gene TRBV29-1; tentatively, D is TRBD1 (5 bases). Germline V gives CDR1 SQVTM, CDR2 ANQGSEA. The V gene lost 6 bases and the J gene lost 2 bases, with 10 bases spanning the gap. This CDR3 contains 12 residues. CDR3 DNA: TGCAGCGTGGGGCACCAACAAGAGACCCAGTACTTC. It is translated as CSVGHQQETQYF.

This chain uses TRBV4-2 with TRBJ2-7; no clear D gene. Per germline, CDR1 LGHNA and CDR2 YNFKEQ. V was trimmed by 1 base and J by 2 bases, leaving 9 bases between them. The CDR3 spans 14 residues. CDR3 coding DNA: TGTGCCAGCAGCCAAGGCGGCTCCACCTACGAGCAGTACTTC. Amino acid sequence: CASSQGGSTYEQYF.

The V gene is TRBV15, the J gene TRBJ2-7; maybe TRBD1 (5 bases). V lost 5 bases to trimming and J lost 6 bases, with 14 bases between them. There are 13 residues in the CDR3. The germline CDR1 and CDR2 sequences are LNHNV and YYDKDF (reference sequence). CDR3 loop: CATSVRVSSEQYF. The CDR3 nucleotides read TGTGCCACCAGCGTCAGGGTCAGTTCCGAGCAGTACTTC.

The chain links TRBV5-1 to TRBJ1-4; D remains unclear. V was pared by 0 bases and J by 5 bases, with 8 bases between. The CDR3 covers 14 residues. Germline V gene sequence: CDR1 SGHRS, CDR2 YFSETQ. CDR3 sequence reads: CASSLAGGNEKLFF. The CDR3 DNA reads TGCGCCAGCAGCTTGGCTGGAGGGAATGAAAAACTGTTTTTT.

This sequence joins TRBV27 and TRBJ1-5; D remains ambiguous. This CDR3 contains 13 residues. The germline CDR1 and CDR2 sequences are MNHEY and SMNVEV (reference sequence). Trimming stripped 5 bases from V and 0 bases from J, with 5 bases between. The CDR3: CASSPISNQPQHF. The CDR3 coding sequence is TGTGCCAGCAGTCCCATTAGCAATCAGCCCCAGCATTTT.

The gene calls are TRBV19 and TRBJ1-5, with 10 bases that match TRBD1. V lost 7 bases, J lost 3 bases, and 6 bases stayed unmatched. This CDR3 is built from 15 residues. From germline, CDR1 is LNHDA and CDR2 SQIVND (reference sequence). The CDR3 spells CASIGDRGNNQPQHF. In nucleotides, the CDR3 is TGTGCCAGTATAGGGGACAGGGGTAACAATCAGCCCCAGCATTTT. The full variable domain, rest sourced from reference TRBV19 and TRBJ1-5, is DGGITQSPKYLFRKEGQNVTLSCEQNLNHDAMYWYRQDPGQGLRLIYYSQIVNDFQKGDIAEGYSVSREKKESFPLTVTSAQKNPTAFYLCASIGDRGNNQPQHFGDGTRLSIL.

The V and J genes are TRBV6-6 and TRBJ1-2, with D perhaps TRBD1 (6 bases). This CDR3 comprises 14 residues. Trimming left V 0 bases short and J 6 bases short, with 11 bases between. Germline CDR1 reads MNHNY; CDR2 reads SVGAGI (reference sequence). CDR3 loop: CASSYSDSGDGYTF. The CDR3 DNA reads TGTGCCAGCAGTTACTCGGACAGTGGGGATGGCTACACCTTC.

The chain has TRBV29-1 and TRBJ2-3; D is ambiguous. CDR1 is SQVTM and CDR2 is ANQGSEA in the germline V gene. The CDR3 runs 13 residues. V lost 3 bases and J 4 bases, leaving 11 bases between the germline ends. DNA of the CDR3: TGCAGCGTTGACCACGGTAATCCAGATACGCAGTATTTT. It encodes CSVDHGNPDTQYF.

V usage is TRBV11-2 and J usage is TRBJ2-7; D uncertain. Deletions cut 4 bases from V and 3 bases from J, with 13 bases between. In germline, CDR1 is SGHAT, CDR2 FQNNGV. This CDR3 comprises 14 residues. CDR3 sequence: CASSSSGRFYEQYF. The CDR3 DNA reads TGTGCCAGCAGCTCTAGTGGAAGATTCTACGAGCAGTACTTC.

The chain uses TRBV19 and TRBJ1-5; 11 bases align to TRBD1. Germline CDR1 reads LNHDA; CDR2 reads SQIVND (reference sequence). The CDR3 length is 16 residues. Trimming at V came to 3 bases and at J to 5 bases, leaving 6 bases not matched to a gene. CDR3 residues: CASSILRDRGDQPQHF. The CDR3, as DNA: TGTGCCAGTAGTATCCTCCGGGACAGGGGGGATCAGCCCCAGCATTTT.

The gene calls are TRBV19 and TRBJ1-5; D is possibly TRBD1 (5 bases). Deletions cut 5 bases from V and 6 bases from J, with 23 bases between. Germline V CDR1 and CDR2: LNHDA, SQIVND (reference sequence). The CDR3 sequence is 17 residues long. The CDR3 DNA reads TGTGCCAGTAGTTCAAGATACAGGAAAAAAAGGGCTCAGCCCCAGCATTTT. Its translation is CASSSRYRKKRAQPQHF.

This chain joins TRBV29-1 and TRBJ1-2; the D gene is possibly TRBD1 (6 bases). Trimming took off 3 bases at V and 0 bases at J, with 17 bases between the two ends. In germline, CDR1 is SQVTM, CDR2 ANQGSEA. This CDR3 is 16 amino acids long. This chain's CDR3 is CSVEGAPDRANYGYTF. The CDR3 DNA sequence: TGCAGCGTTGAGGGGGCCCCGGACAGAGCTAACTATGGCTACACCTTC.

In DNA form, the CDR3 reads TGTGCCAGCAGTCCGCGAGGTGGCCTCCAGGGGGCTGAAGCTTTCTTT. Protein sequence: CASSPRGGLQGAEAFF. The chain uses TRBV28 and TRBJ1-1; 7 bases are shared with TRBD1. The CDR3 contains 16 residues. From germline, CDR1 is MDHEN and CDR2 SYDVKM. V was pared by 5 bases and J by 6 bases, with 15 bases of the junction left unmatched.

The V call is TRBV5-4, the J call TRBJ2-3; TRBD1 might be the D (6 bases). The CDR3 runs to 14 residues. The V end lost 4 bases, the J end lost 2 bases, and 11 bases lay between the germline ends. Germline assignment: CDR1 SGHNT and CDR2 YYREEE (reference sequence). The CDR3 protein is CASSLGTNTDTQYF. The CDR3 DNA is TGTGCCAGCAGCCTCGGGACAAACACAGATACGCAGTATTTT.

CDR3 amino acids: CASSLGPGSNQPQHF. In DNA, the CDR3 is TGTGCCAGCAGCCTGGGCCCGGGGAGCAATCAGCCCCAGCATTTT. The V call is TRBV5-5, the J call TRBJ1-5; D is unclear. The germline CDR1 and CDR2 sequences are SGHKS and YYEKEE (reference sequence). The length of the CDR3 is 15 residues. The V and J ends lost 4 bases and 1 base respectively, with 12 bases between them.

This chain links TRBV5-8 with TRBJ2-1; weak D call: TRBD2 (5 bases). CDR1 and CDR2 (germline): SGHTS, YDEGEE. V lost 0 bases, J lost 8 bases, and 15 bases lay in between. The CDR3 totals 15 residues. The CDR3 protein is CASSLAAAVSYEQFF. CDR3 in DNA: TGTGCCAGCAGCTTGGCAGCGGCAGTATCTTATGAGCAGTTCTTC. Drawing the rest from reference TRBV5-8 and TRBJ2-1, the complete variable domain is EAGVTQSPTHLIKTRGQQATLRCSPISGHTSVYWYQQALGLGLQFLLWYDEGEERNRGNFPPRFSGRQFPNYSSELNVNALELEDSALYLCASSLAAAVSYEQFFGPGTRLTVL.